These 29 T cell receptor beta chains came from one sample sequenced in a study of shared clonotypes between healthy human individuals. Clones were read by immunoSEQ multiplex PCR, and TCRdb kept only the in-frame ones, dropping some. The data hold roughly 2.5 million clones, with more than 90% observed a single time. Sequenced material: naive CD4+ T cells sorted from blood. The subset denotes: CD45RA+ positively selected. Receptors originate from a man aged 18-30 years in good health.

Concerning this clone: Other DNA sequences from this sample encode an identical CDR3 as well. The chain uses TRBV2 and TRBJ2-7; the match to TRBD1 covers 7 bases. CDR1 and CDR2 from the germline V gene are SNHLY and FYNNEI. V lost 5 bases and J lost 4; bases outside the gene matches: 2. This CDR3 comprises 12 residues. In nucleotides, the CDR3 is TGTGCCAGCAGTATACAGGGGTACGAGCAGTACTTC. This gives the protein CASSIQGYEQYF.

Comment on this clone: This could be a read error, since a much larger clone is one nucleotide away. The same CDR3 also results from other DNA sequences found in this sample. V and J are TRBV5-1 and TRBJ1-1, with D possibly TRBD1 on 5 matching bases. Trimming left V 0 bases short and J 1 base short, with 7 bases between. Germline V gene data show CDR1 as SGHRS and CDR2 as YFSETQ. The CDR3 has 14 residues. In DNA, the CDR3 is TGCGCCAGCAGCTTGGGACAGAGGAACACTGAAGCTTTCTTT. As protein: CASSLGQRNTEAFF.

This sequence joins TRBV7-2 and TRBJ2-7, with D possibly being TRBD2 (5 bases). Per germline, CDR1 SGHTA and CDR2 FQGNSA. The CDR3 totals 12 residues. V dropped 5 bases and J dropped 9 bases, with 14 bases sitting between them. The CDR3 region has the DNA TGTGCCAGCAGCCCCGGACTGTCGGGGCAGTACTTC. It translates to CASSPGLSGQYF.

This chain connects TRBV19 to TRBJ1-2; no clear D. From germline, CDR1 is LNHDA and CDR2 SQIVND (reference sequence). V was shortened by 5 bases and J by 7 bases, with 8 bases between the two germline ends. The CDR3 runs to 11 residues. The CDR3 is CASSVGIGYTF. The CDR3 DNA reads TGTGCCAGTAGTGTAGGGATTGGCTACACCTTC.

The chain joins TRBV7-2 to TRBJ2-5; tentatively, D is TRBD1 (8 bases). V lost 4 bases, J lost 3 bases, and 18 bases lay in between. The CDR3 length is 16 residues. Germline V CDR1 and CDR2: SGHTA, FQGNSA. The CDR3 protein is CASSSRTGRAKETQYF. Here the CDR3 DNA reads TGTGCCAGCAGCTCAAGGACAGGGAGGGCTAAAGAGACCCAGTACTTC.

With regard to this clone: Just one base apart from a much larger clone, this may be a read error. The chain employs TRBV7-2 and TRBJ2-7; no clear D gene. The V end was cut by 5 bases, the J end by 3 bases, with 5 bases between. Germline loops: CDR1 SGHTA, CDR2 FQGNSA. There are 11 residues in the CDR3. In DNA form, the CDR3 reads TGTGCCAGCAGCGCCTACTACGAGCAGTACTTC. Translating it yields CASSAYYEQYF.

This chain connects TRBV6-5 to TRBJ2-7; 9 bases line up with TRBD1. V lost 6 bases to trimming and J lost 1 base; unmatched junction nucleotides: 7. Germline lookup yields CDR1 MNHEY and CDR2 SVGAGI. This CDR3 contains 15 residues. The CDR3 DNA is TGTGCCAGCAGGGGAGGGGGGACAGGGTCCTACGAGCAGTACTTC. This sequence encodes CASRGGGTGSYEQYF.

CDR3 sequence reads: CAWSVENNQPQHF. Written as DNA, the CDR3 is TGTGCCTGGAGTGTGGAGAACAATCAGCCCCAGCATTTT. J is TRBJ1-5 and V is TRBV30; D is unresolved. This CDR3 contains 13 residues. Germline loops: CDR1 GTSNPN, CDR2 SVGIG (reference sequence). The ends were cut back, 0 bases at V and 3 bases at J, with 6 bases in the middle.

Details on this clone: This CDR3 is also generated by other DNA sequences in the sample. The chain combines TRBV5-4 with TRBJ1-4, with 7 bases identical to TRBD1. Germline CDR1 is SGHNT and CDR2 is YYREEE (reference sequence). Germline trimming cut 0 bases from V and 7 bases from J; bases unmatched to any gene: 3. This CDR3 spans 14 amino acids. The CDR3 nucleotides read TGTGCCAGCAGCTTGGACAGGGGAAGTGAAAAACTGTTTTTT. Amino acid sequence: CASSLDRGSEKLFF.

The genes are TRBV7-2 and TRBJ1-5, with D unclear. V was trimmed by 3 bases and J by 6 bases, leaving 9 bases between them. CDR3 length equals 13 residues. CDR1 is SGHTA, CDR2 FQGNSA, per germline. In nucleotides, the CDR3 is TGTGCCAGCAGCTTTTCTGGGAGTCAGCCCCAGCATTTT. It is translated as CASSFSGSQPQHF. The full variable domain, its missing parts supplied by reference TRBV7-2 and TRBJ1-5, is GAGVSQSPSNKVTEKGKDVELRCDPISGHTALYWYRQSLGQGLEFLIYFQGNSAPDKSGLPSDRFSAERTGGSVSTLTIQRTQQEDSAVYLCASSFSGSQPQHFGDGTRLSIL.

This chain links TRBV5-1 with TRBJ2-7; D is unresolved. CDR1 and CDR2 (germline): SGHRS, YFSETQ. V was trimmed by 4 bases and J by 8 bases, leaving 13 bases between them. The CDR3 sequence is 12 residues long. CDR3 loop: CASSVGLGQQYF. CDR3 coding DNA: TGCGCCAGCAGCGTGGGGTTGGGCCAGCAGTACTTC.

In its sample, this clone was seen a few times. The chain employs TRBV7-2 and TRBJ1-1, with a weak D call TRBD1 (5 bases). From germline, CDR1 is SGHTA and CDR2 FQGNSA. Between the trimmed V and J ends, which lost 5 bases and 4 bases, there was a span of 14 bases. This CDR3 spans 14 amino acids. As DNA, the CDR3 is TGTGCCAGCAGCACCGGGACCGGGCCCACTGAAGCTTTCTTT. As protein: CASSTGTGPTEAFF.

The V gene is TRBV29-1, the J gene TRBJ1-2, with D perhaps matching TRBD1 (6 bases). This CDR3 has 14 residues. Trimming took 8 bases from V and 4 from J, leaving 20 bases between them. Germline V gene sequence: CDR1 SQVTM, CDR2 ANQGSEA. This CDR3 is CSTSGTQGGYGYTF. In DNA, the CDR3 is TGCAGCACATCCGGGACACAAGGAGGCTATGGCTACACCTTC.

This sequence joins TRBV9 and TRBJ2-7; D gene uncertain. CDR3 length equals 13 residues. Germline-derived CDR1 and CDR2 are SGDLS and YYNGEE. V gave up 4 bases and J gave up 5 bases, with 13 bases separating them. CDR3 in DNA: TGTGCCAGCAGCATTAGACCCTTGGACGAGCAGTACTTC. Amino acids: CASSIRPLDEQYF.

The chain links TRBV28 to TRBJ1-6; 8 nucleotides line up with TRBD1. Germline values: CDR1 MDHEN, CDR2 SYDVKM. CDR3 length: 15 residues. J gave up 6 bases and V 3 bases, and 4 bases lay outside the gene matches. CDR3 protein: CASSFPDRANSPLHF. The DNA of the CDR3 is TGTGCCAGCAGTTTTCCGGACAGGGCTAATTCACCCCTCCACTTT.

The J gene is TRBJ1-5, the V gene TRBV2; D gene unclear. V shed 4 bases and J shed 6 bases, with 10 bases lying between them. The CDR3 is made up of 13 amino acids. Germline CDR1 is SNHLY and CDR2 is FYNNEI. The CDR3 DNA sequence: TGTGCCAGCAGTGGAGAGGGTAGTCAGCCCCAGCATTTT. Translated, it gives CASSGEGSQPQHF.

The gene calls are TRBV7-2 and TRBJ1-1, with D unclear. This CDR3 comprises 14 residues. Germline CDR1 SGHTA, CDR2 FQGNSA. Trimming pared 4 bases from V and 1 base from J, leaving 10 bases between. CDR3 region: CASSSRTKNTEAFF. The CDR3, as DNA: TGTGCCAGCAGCTCCCGGACGAAGAACACTGAAGCTTTCTTT. Full variable domain (remainder filled in from reference TRBV7-2 and TRBJ1-1): GAGVSQSPSNKVTEKGKDVELRCDPISGHTALYWYRQSLGQGLEFLIYFQGNSAPDKSGLPSDRFSAERTGGSVSTLTIQRTQQEDSAVYLCASSSRTKNTEAFFGQGTRLTVV.

A remark on this clone: Other DNA sequences in this specimen translate into the identical CDR3. The V gene is TRBV7-2, the J gene TRBJ2-7, with 7 nucleotides matching TRBD1. This CDR3 region has 15 residues. The V and J ends lost 2 bases and 2 bases, in that order; junction bases with no gene match: 6. Germline CDR1 is SGHTA and CDR2 is FQGNSA. In DNA, the CDR3 is TGTGCCAGCAGCTTATCCCTGCAGGGGGCCTACGAGCAGTACTTC. The encoded protein is CASSLSLQGAYEQYF.

The V and J genes are TRBV4-1 and TRBJ2-1; tentatively, D is TRBD1 or TRBD2 (6 bases each). This CDR3 comprises 17 residues. Trimming removed 0 bases from V and 9 bases from J, with 21 bases in between. CDR1 MGHRA and CDR2 YSYEKL come from the germline V gene. CDR3 amino acids: CASSQEGGAVGGREQFF. The CDR3 region has the DNA TGCGCCAGCAGCCAAGAAGGGGGAGCGGTTGGGGGGCGTGAGCAGTTCTTC.

The chain links TRBV9 to TRBJ1-3; D gene uncertain. The V end was cut by 3 bases, the J end by 0 bases, with 10 bases between. Germline V gene lookup returns CDR1 SGDLS and CDR2 YYNGEE. The CDR3 extends over 15 amino acids. Here the CDR3 reads CASSALGHSGNTIYF. CDR3 in DNA: TGTGCCAGCAGCGCGTTAGGGCACTCTGGAAACACCATATATTTT.

In its sample, this clone was seen once. Other nucleotide sequences in the sample specify the same CDR3. V and J are TRBV19 and TRBJ2-2; D perhaps matches TRBD1 (5 bases). Trimming took 3 bases from V and 4 from J, leaving 9 bases between them. This CDR3 is 14 amino acids long. Germline values: CDR1 LNHDA, CDR2 SQIVND (reference sequence). CDR3 amino acids: CASSIRESTGELFF. In DNA, the CDR3 is TGTGCCAGTAGTATCAGGGAATCCACCGGGGAGCTGTTTTTT.

The V call is TRBV30, the J call TRBJ1-1; 7 nucleotides match TRBD1. V shed 5 bases and J 2 bases; nucleotides not matched to a gene: 8. The CDR3 length is 14 residues. Germline loops: CDR1 GTSNPN, CDR2 SVGIG (reference sequence). CDR3 residues: CAWVRDSQNTEAFF. DNA of the CDR3: TGTGCCTGGGTACGGGACAGTCAAAACACTGAAGCTTTCTTT.

The chain combines TRBV11-3 with TRBJ2-1; 9 positions match TRBD2. In germline, CDR1 is SGHNT, CDR2 YENEEA. The trim removed 2 bases at V and 3 bases at J, leaving 5 bases unmatched. The CDR3 is made up of 16 amino acids. The CDR3 coding sequence is TGTGCCAGCAGCTTACGGCTTAGCGGGGGCTACAATGAGCAGTTCTTC. This sequence encodes CASSLRLSGGYNEQFF. Full variable domain (rest looked up from reference TRBV11-3 and TRBJ2-1): EAGVVQSPRYKIIEKKQPVAFWCNPISGHNTLYWYLQNLGQGPELLIRYENEEAVDDSQLPKDRFSAERLKGVDSTLKIQPAELGDSAVYLCASSLRLSGGYNEQFFGPGTRLTVL.

As for this clone: Other DNA sequences in this sample translate to the same CDR3. The chain is built from TRBV7-2 and TRBJ1-1, with D tentatively TRBD1 (5 bases). V was pared by 5 bases and J by 1 base, with 11 bases between. The CDR3 covers 14 residues. Germline CDR1 reads SGHTA; CDR2 reads FQGNSA. The CDR3 loop is CASSLGQTNTEAFF. CDR3 nucleotide sequence: TGTGCCAGCAGCCTCGGACAAACGAACACTGAAGCTTTCTTT.

Regarding this clone: Other DNA sequences within the sample encode an identical CDR3. J is TRBJ2-5 and V is TRBV5-1; either TRBD1 or TRBD2 may fit D (5 bases each). This CDR3 is built from 13 residues. CDR1 and CDR2 from the germline V gene are SGHRS and YFSETQ. The V gene lost 0 bases and the J gene lost 5 bases, with 8 bases spanning the gap. The CDR3 reads CASSLAGTETQYF. CDR3 DNA sequence: TGCGCCAGCAGCTTGGCAGGGACGGAGACCCAGTACTTC.

V is TRBV6-5 and J is TRBJ1-5; 7 nucleotides line up with TRBD1. V shed 4 bases and J 5 bases; nucleotides not matched to a gene: 2. Germline V CDR1 and CDR2: MNHEY, SVGAGI. This CDR3 has 13 residues. CDR3 residues: CASSLGGHQPQHF. In DNA, the CDR3 is TGTGCCAGCAGTTTAGGGGGCCATCAGCCCCAGCATTTT.

CDR3 in amino acids: CASSPRTGGVYEQYF. CDR3 coding DNA: TGTGCCAGCAGCCCCAGGACAGGGGGCGTCTACGAGCAGTACTTC. The chain combines TRBV7-2 with TRBJ2-7; 11 positions match TRBD1. Losses at the gene ends were 5 bases for V and 3 bases for J; bases not matched to a gene: 6. Germline V gene data show CDR1 as SGHTA and CDR2 as FQGNSA. This CDR3 is built from 15 residues.

This rearrangement joins TRBV27 to TRBJ1-6; the D gene is possibly TRBD1 (5 bases). V was clipped by 1 base and J by 9 bases, with 13 bases between them. Germline assignment: CDR1 MNHEY and CDR2 SMNVEV (reference sequence). CDR3 length: 15 amino acids. CDR3 sequence reads: CASSLFRVGGSPLHF. The CDR3, as DNA: TGTGCCAGCAGTTTATTCAGGGTAGGAGGTTCACCCCTCCACTTT.

The chain links TRBV2 to TRBJ1-2, with 8 nucleotides matching TRBD1. CDR1 and CDR2 (germline): SNHLY, FYNNEI. V lost 4 bases, J lost 4 bases, and 5 bases stayed unmatched. The CDR3 runs 14 residues. The DNA for the CDR3 is TGTGCCAGCAGTGGAGGGCAGGGGGCCTATGGCTACACCTTC. This translates into CASSGGQGAYGYTF.